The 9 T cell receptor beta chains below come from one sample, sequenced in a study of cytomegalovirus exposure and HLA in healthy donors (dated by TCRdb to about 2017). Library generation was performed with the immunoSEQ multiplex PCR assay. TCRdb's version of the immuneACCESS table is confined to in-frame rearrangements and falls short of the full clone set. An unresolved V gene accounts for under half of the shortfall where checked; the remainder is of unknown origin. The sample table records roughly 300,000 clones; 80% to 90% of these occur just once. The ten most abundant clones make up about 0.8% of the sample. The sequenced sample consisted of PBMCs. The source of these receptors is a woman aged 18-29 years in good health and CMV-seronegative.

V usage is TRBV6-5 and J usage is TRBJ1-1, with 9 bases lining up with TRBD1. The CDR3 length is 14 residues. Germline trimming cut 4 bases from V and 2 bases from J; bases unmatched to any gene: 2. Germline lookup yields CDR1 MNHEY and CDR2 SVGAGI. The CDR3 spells CASSLTGGNTEAFF. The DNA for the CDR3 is TGTGCCAGCAGTTTGACAGGGGGAAACACTGAAGCTTTCTTT.

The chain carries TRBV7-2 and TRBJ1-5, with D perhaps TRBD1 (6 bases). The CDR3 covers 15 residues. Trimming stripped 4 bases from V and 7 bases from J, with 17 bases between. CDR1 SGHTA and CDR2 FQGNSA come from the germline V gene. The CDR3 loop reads CASSSGGGAGQPQHF. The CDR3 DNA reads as TGTGCCAGCAGCTCCGGCGGGGGGGCAGGGCAGCCCCAGCATTTT.

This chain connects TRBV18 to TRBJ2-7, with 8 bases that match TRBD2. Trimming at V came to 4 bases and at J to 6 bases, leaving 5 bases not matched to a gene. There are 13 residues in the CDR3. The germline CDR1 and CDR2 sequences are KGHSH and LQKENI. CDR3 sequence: CASSRGTSREQYF. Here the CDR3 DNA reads TGTGCCAGCTCACGCGGGACTAGTCGCGAGCAGTACTTC.

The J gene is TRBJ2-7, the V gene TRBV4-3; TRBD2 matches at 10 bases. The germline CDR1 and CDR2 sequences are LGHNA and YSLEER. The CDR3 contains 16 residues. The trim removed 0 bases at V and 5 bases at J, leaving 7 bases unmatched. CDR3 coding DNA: TGCGCCAGCAGCCAAGATCCTAGCGGGAGTGTAGACGAGCAGTACTTC. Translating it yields CASSQDPSGSVDEQYF.

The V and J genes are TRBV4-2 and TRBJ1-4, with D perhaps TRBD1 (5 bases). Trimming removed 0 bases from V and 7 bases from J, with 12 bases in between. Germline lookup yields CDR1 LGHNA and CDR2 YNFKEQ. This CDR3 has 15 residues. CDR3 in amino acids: CASSQEEGFFEKLFF. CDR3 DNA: TGTGCCAGCAGCCAAGAGGAGGGGTTTTTTGAAAAACTGTTTTTT.

The CDR3 region is CASSPGGLGYEQYF. Here the CDR3 DNA reads TGTGCCAGCAGCCCAGGGGGCTTAGGGTACGAGCAGTACTTC. This chain connects TRBV6-5 to TRBJ2-7; TRBD1 aligns across 8 bases. CDR1 MNHEY and CDR2 SVGAGI come from the germline V gene. The CDR3 extends over 14 amino acids. V gave up 6 bases and J gave up 4 bases; unmatched junction bases: 8.

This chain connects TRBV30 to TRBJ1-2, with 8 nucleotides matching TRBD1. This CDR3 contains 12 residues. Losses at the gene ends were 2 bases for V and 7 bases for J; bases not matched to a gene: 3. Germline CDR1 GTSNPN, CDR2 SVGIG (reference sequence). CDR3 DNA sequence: TGTGCCTGGAGTACAGGGGGGGCTGGCTACACCTTC. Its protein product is CAWSTGGAGYTF.

The CDR3: CASSPTGREPMGEQYF. The DNA for the CDR3 is TGTGCCAGCAGCCCGACCGGGCGGGAGCCCATGGGCGAGCAGTACTTC. The chain joins TRBV7-3 to TRBJ2-7, with 7 bases lining up with TRBD2. Germline CDR1 reads SGHTA; CDR2 reads FQGTGA. V dropped 5 bases and J dropped 6; count of bases not matched to a gene: 16. This CDR3 is built from 16 residues.

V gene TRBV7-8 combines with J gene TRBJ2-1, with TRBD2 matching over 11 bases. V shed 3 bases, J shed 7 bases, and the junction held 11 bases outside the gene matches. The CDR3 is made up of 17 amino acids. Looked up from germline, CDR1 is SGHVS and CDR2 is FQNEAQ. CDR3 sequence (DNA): TGTGCCAGCAGCTTCGTTAGCGGGAGGGTAGAGGTAAATGAGCAGTTCTTC. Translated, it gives CASSFVSGRVEVNEQFF.